Listed below are T cell receptor beta chains from one sample, sequenced in a study of blood T cell repertoires in COVID-19. Only in-frame clones appear in the TCRdb table, and some are missing; sequencing was by immunoSEQ multiplex PCR. The table has roughly 86,000 clones, around 86% seen once. Sequenced sample: peripheral blood. The receptors were gathered from a middle-aged man with active or convalescent COVID-19. Both conserved end residues are part of each CDR3. D genes are given only for firm matches. Expanded clones are given a class, and other clones once, few, many or no size at all.

abundance | d_gene | j_gene | v_gene | CDR3aa | CDR3nt
. | TRBD1 | TRBJ2-5 | TRBV7-2 | CASSVRQGWGETQYF | TGTGCCAGCAGCGTCCGACAGGGGTGGGGAGAGACCCAGTACTTC
. | . | TRBJ2-7 | TRBV5-6 | CASSLITAYEQYF | TGTGCCAGCAGCTTGATAACTGCCTACGAGCAGTACTTC
once | TRBD1 | TRBJ1-6 | TRBV19 | CASRDGDRGKDSPLHF | TGTGCCAGTAGAGACGGGGACAGGGGGAAAGATTCACCCCTCCACTTT
. | . | TRBJ1-6 | TRBV6-5 | CASRGQPGAPLHF | TGTGCCAGCAGAGGACAGCCTGGAGCACCCCTCCACTTT
. | TRBD2 | TRBJ2-1 | TRBV5-1 | CASSSNGEGEQFF | TGCGCCAGCAGCTCGAACGGGGAGGGTGAGCAGTTCTTC
. | TRBD1 | TRBJ2-5 | TRBV6-5 | CASSYFGQGKTKYF | TGTGCCAGCAGTTACTTCGGACAGGGCAAGACAAAGTACTTC
. | . | TRBJ2-1 | TRBV18 | CASSPGPNEQFF | TGTGCCAGCTCACCAGGCCCGAATGAGCAGTTCTTC
. | . | TRBJ1-2 | TRBV29-1 | CSVEESRSYGYTF | TGCAGCGTTGAAGAATCCAGAAGCTATGGCTACACCTTC
once | TRBD1 | TRBJ2-7 | TRBV19 | CAGSTGVGDEQYF | TGTGCGGGATCGACAGGGGTTGGCGACGAGCAGTACTTC
. | TRBD1 | TRBJ1-2 | TRBV9 | CASSAGQGSFNYGYTF | TGTGCCAGCAGCGCGGGACAGGGATCTTTTAACTATGGCTACACCTTC
. | . | TRBJ2-5 | TRBV6-6 | CASSPPRGVGALETQYF | TGTGCCAGCAGTCCCCCCCGCGGGGTTGGGGCACTAGAGACCCAGTACTTC
. | TRBD2 | TRBJ2-2 | TRBV3-1/TRBV3-2 | CASSQYAGGSTGELFF | TGTGCCAGCAGCCAATACGCGGGGGGAAGTACCGGGGAGCTGTTTTTT
. | TRBD2 | TRBJ2-7 | TRBV5-6 | CASSLAGETYEQYF | TGTGCCAGCAGCTTAGCGGGGGAGACCTACGAGCAGTACTTC
few | TRBD1 | TRBJ2-7 | TRBV4-1 | CASSRRDREVHEQYF | TGCGCCAGCAGCCGCAGGGACAGGGAGGTCCACGAGCAGTACTTC
. | . | TRBJ2-3 | TRBV18 | CASSPTGVSTQYF | TGTGCCAGCTCGCCCACCGGGGTGAGTACGCAGTATTTT
few | TRBD1 | TRBJ1-1 | TRBV27 | CASSSQQGGAFF | TGTGCCAGCAGTTCCCAACAGGGGGGAGCTTTCTTT
. | . | TRBJ1-4 | TRBV28 | CASSLSSGANEKLFF | TGTGCCAGCAGTTTATCTTCCGGGGCTAATGAAAAACTGTTTTTT
. | . | TRBJ2-5 | TRBV11-2 | CASSLGGQETQYF | TGTGCCAGCAGCTTAGGCGGCCAAGAGACCCAGTACTTC
. | . | TRBJ1-1 | TRBV19 | CASSIQNTEAFF | TGTGCCAGTAGTATCCAGAACACTGAAGCTTTCTTT
. | TRBD2 | TRBJ2-6 | TRBV7-9 | CASSRRGGSGANVLTF | TGTGCCAGCAGCCGACGGGGGGGCTCTGGGGCCAACGTCCTGACTTTC
medium-sized | TRBD2 | TRBJ2-2 | TRBV10-1 | CASNTGGMNTGELFF | TGCGCCAGCAATACGGGGGGGATGAACACCGGGGAGCTGTTTTTT
. | . | TRBJ2-1 | TRBV15 | CATSREGEQFF | TGTGCCACCAGCAGAGAGGGCGAGCAGTTCTTC
once | . | TRBJ1-1 | TRBV25-1 | CASSGQGVEAFF | TGTGCCAGCAGTGGGCAAGGGGTGGAAGCTTTCTTT
. | TRBD1 | TRBJ1-4 | TRBV2 | CASSSQGADNEKLFF | TGTGCCAGCAGTTCACAGGGGGCCGATAATGAAAAACTGTTTTTT
. | TRBD2 | TRBJ2-5 | TRBV2 | CASSGGGGETQYF | TGTGCCAGCAGTGGCGGGGGAGGAGAGACCCAGTACTTC
. | TRBD2 | TRBJ2-3 | TRBV14 | CASSQTLAGGPTDTQYF | TGTGCCAGCAGCCAGACCCTAGCGGGGGGGCCCACAGATACGCAGTATTTT
. | . | TRBJ2-3 | TRBV4-3 | CASSRSVESDTQYF | TGCGCCAGCAGCCGCAGCGTAGAGTCTGATACGCAGTATTTT
. | . | TRBJ1-1 | TRBV7-6 | CASSSVMNTEAFF | TGTGCCAGCAGCTCGGTGATGAACACTGAAGCTTTCTTT
. | . | TRBJ1-6 | TRBV5-5 | CASSLTGQHYNSPLHF | TGTGCCAGCAGCCTCACAGGACAGCACTATAATTCACCCCTCCACTTT
. | . | TRBJ2-5 | TRBV11-3 | CASSPGGVQETQYF | TGTGCCAGCAGCCCCGGAGGGGTCCAAGAGACCCAGTACTTC
. | TRBD2 | TRBJ2-1 | TRBV4-3 | CASSQERSSGGLNEQFF | TGCGCCAGCAGCCAAGAGAGATCTAGCGGGGGCCTCAATGAGCAGTTCTTC
. | . | TRBJ2-5 | TRBV7-2 | CASSFQLTVQETQYF | TGTGCCAGCAGCTTCCAGCTGACAGTTCAAGAGACCCAGTACTTC
. | . | TRBJ2-5 | TRBV5-1 | CASSPGQPQETQYF | TGCGCCAGCAGTCCTGGACAGCCCCAAGAGACCCAGTACTTC
. | TRBD1 | TRBJ2-5 | TRBV14 | CASSQYQGTVEYF | TGTGCCAGCAGCCAATATCAAGGGACAGTCGAGTACTTC
once | TRBD1 | TRBJ1-6 | TRBV28 | CASSPELGTGLGNSPLHF | TGTGCCAGCAGTCCGGAACTAGGGACAGGGCTAGGGAATTCACCCCTCCACTTT
. | TRBD1 | TRBJ1-1 | TRBV5-1 | CASSSQGAGNTEAFF | TGCGCCAGCAGCTCACAGGGGGCTGGAAACACTGAAGCTTTCTTT